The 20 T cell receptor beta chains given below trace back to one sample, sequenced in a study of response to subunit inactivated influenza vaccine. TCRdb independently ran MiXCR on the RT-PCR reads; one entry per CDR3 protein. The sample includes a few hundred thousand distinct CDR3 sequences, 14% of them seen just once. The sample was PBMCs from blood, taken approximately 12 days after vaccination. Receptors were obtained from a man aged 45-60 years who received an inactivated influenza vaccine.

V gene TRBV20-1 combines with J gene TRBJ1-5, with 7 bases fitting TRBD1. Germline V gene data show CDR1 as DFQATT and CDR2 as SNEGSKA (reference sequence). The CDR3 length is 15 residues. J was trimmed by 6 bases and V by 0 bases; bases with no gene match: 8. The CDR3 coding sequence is TGCAGTGCTAGAGAATCGGGACAGCGCGGTCAGCCCCAGCATTTT. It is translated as CSARESGQRGQPQHF.

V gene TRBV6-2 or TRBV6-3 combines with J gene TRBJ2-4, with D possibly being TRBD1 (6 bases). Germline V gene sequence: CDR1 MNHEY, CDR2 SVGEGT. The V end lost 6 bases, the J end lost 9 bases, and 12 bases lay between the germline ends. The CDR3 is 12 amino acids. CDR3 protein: CASRAQGSIQYF. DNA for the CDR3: TGTGCCAGCAGAGCACAGGGAAGCATTCAGTACTTC.

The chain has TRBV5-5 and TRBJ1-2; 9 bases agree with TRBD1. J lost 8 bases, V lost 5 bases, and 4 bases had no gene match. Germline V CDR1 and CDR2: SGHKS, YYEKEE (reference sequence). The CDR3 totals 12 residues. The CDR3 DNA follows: TGTGCCAGCAGGGGGACAGGGCGCGGCTACACCTTC. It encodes CASRGTGRGYTF.

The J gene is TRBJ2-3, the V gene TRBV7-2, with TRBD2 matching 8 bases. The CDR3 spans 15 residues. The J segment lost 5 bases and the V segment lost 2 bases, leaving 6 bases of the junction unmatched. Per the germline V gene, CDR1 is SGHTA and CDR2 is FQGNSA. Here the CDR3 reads CASSLLPGGRDTQYF. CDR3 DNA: TGTGCCAGCAGCTTACTCCCGGGGGGGCGAGATACGCAGTATTTT.

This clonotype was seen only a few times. The CDR3 DNA reads as TGTGCCAGCAACTATGAGGGAGGCACAGATACGCAGTATTTT. As protein: CASNYEGGTDTQYF. The chain joins TRBV9 to TRBJ2-3, with D perhaps matching TRBD2 (5 bases). With 6 bases removed from V and 1 base from J, the gap between germline ends came to 12 bases. The CDR3 runs to 14 residues. In germline, CDR1 is SGDLS, CDR2 YYNGEE.

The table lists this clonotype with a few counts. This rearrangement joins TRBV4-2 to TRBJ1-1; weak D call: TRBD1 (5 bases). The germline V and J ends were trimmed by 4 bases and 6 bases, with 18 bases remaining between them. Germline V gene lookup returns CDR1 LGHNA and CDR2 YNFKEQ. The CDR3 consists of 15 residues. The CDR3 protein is CASSLAGGGEAEAFF. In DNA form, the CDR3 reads TGTGCCAGCAGCCTTGCTGGGGGGGGTGAGGCTGAAGCTTTCTTT.

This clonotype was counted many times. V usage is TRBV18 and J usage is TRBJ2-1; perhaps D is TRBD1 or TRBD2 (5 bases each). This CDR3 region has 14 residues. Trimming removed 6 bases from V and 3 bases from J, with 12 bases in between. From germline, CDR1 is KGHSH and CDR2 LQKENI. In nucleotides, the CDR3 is TGTGCCAGCTCCGGGGACCGGAACTACAATGAGCAGTTCTTC. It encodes CASSGDRNYNEQFF.

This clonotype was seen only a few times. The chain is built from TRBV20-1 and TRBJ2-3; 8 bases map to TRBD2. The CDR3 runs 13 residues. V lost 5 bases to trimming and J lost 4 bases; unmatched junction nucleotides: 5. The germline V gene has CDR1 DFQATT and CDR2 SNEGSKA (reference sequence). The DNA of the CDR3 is TGCAGTGCTCGGGGACTAGGACCAGATACGCAGTATTTT. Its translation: CSARGLGPDTQYF.

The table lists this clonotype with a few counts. Here the CDR3 reads CASTPGGGSRNEQFF. The CDR3 DNA reads as TGCGCCAGCACCCCCGGGGGAGGGTCTCGAAATGAGCAGTTCTTC. This chain joins TRBV4-1 and TRBJ2-1, with TRBD2 matching over 7 bases. Germline V CDR1 and CDR2: MGHRA, YSYEKL. CDR3 size: 15 residues. The ends lost 7 bases at V and 7 bases at J; junction bases unmatched: 13.

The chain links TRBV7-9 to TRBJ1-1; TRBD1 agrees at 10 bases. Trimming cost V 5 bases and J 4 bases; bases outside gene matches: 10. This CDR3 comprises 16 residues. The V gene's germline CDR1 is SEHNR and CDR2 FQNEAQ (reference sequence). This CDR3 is CASSQETGGARTEAFF. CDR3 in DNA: TGTGCCAGCAGCCAAGAGACAGGGGGCGCGCGCACTGAAGCTTTCTTT.

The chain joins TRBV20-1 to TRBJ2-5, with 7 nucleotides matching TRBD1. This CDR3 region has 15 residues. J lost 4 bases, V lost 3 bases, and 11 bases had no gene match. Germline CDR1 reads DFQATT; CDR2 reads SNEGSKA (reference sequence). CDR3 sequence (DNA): TGCAGTGCTAGGCCCATCGGGACAGCACTAGAGACCCAGTACTTC. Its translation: CSARPIGTALETQYF.

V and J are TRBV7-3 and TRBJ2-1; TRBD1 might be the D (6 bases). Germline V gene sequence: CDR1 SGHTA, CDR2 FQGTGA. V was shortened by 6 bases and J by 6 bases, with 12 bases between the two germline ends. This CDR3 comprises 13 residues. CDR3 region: CASSWTALNEQFF. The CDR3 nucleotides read TGTGCCAGCAGTTGGACAGCACTCAATGAGCAGTTCTTC.

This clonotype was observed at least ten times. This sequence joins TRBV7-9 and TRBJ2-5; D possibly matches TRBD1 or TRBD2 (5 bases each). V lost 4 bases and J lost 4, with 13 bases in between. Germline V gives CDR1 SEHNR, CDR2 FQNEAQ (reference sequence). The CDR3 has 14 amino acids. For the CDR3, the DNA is TGTGCCAGCAGCTCCACCCGGGGCGCAGAGACCCAGTACTTC. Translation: CASSSTRGAETQYF.

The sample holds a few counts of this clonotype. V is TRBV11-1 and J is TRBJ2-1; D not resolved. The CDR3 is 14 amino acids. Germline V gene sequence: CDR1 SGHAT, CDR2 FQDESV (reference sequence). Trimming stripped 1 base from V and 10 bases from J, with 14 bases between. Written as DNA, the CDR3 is TGTGCCAGCAGCTTAGGTGCAGGCAGTGGGGAGCAGTTCTTC. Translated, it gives CASSLGAGSGEQFF. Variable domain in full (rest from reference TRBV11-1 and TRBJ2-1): EAEVAQSPRYKITEKSQAVAFWCDPISGHATLYWYRQILGQGPELLVQFQDESVVDDSQLPKDRFSAERLKGVDSTLKIQPAELGDSAMYLCASSLGAGSGEQFFGPGTRLTVL.

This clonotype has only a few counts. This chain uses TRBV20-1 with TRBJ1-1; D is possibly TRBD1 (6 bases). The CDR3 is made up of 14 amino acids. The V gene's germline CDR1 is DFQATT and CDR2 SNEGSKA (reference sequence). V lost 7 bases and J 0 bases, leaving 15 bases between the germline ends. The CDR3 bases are TGCAGTGTCATGCCGGGACACCTGAACACTGAAGCTTTCTTT. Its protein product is CSVMPGHLNTEAFF.

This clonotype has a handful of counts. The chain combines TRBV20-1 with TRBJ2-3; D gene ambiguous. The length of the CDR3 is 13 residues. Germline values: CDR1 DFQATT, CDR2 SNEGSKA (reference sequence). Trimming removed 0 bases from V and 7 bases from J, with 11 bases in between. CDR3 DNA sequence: TGCAGTGCTAGAGATCTCCGACGGTATACGCAGTATTTT. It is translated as CSARDLRRYTQYF.

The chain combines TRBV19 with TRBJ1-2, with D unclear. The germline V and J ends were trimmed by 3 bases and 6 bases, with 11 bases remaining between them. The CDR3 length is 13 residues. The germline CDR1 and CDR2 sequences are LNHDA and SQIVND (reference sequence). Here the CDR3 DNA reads TGTGCCAGTAGTATCTTAGGGTCGGATGGCTACACCTTC. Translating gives CASSILGSDGYTF.

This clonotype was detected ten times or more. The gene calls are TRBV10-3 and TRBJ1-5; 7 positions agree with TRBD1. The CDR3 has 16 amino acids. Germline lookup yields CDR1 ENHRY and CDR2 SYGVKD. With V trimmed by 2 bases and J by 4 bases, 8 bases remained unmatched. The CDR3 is CAISERPDRLNQPQHF. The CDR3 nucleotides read TGTGCCATCAGTGAGAGGCCGGACAGGTTGAATCAGCCCCAGCATTTT.

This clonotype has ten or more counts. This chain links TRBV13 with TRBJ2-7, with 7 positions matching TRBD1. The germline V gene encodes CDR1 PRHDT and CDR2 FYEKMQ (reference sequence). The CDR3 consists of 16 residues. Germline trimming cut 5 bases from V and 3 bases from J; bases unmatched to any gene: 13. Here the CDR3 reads CASSQKTGIWDYEQYF. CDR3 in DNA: TGTGCCAGCAGCCAGAAGACAGGGATCTGGGACTACGAGCAGTACTTC.

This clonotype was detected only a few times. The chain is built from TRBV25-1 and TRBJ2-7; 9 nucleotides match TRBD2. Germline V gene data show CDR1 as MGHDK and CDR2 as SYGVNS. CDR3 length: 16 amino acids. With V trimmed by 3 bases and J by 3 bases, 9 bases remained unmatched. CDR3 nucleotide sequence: TGTGCCAGCAGTGATAGGGGACTAGCCGCCCTCTACGAGCAGTACTTC. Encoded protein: CASSDRGLAALYEQYF.